This T cell receptor (beta chain) was captured by sequencing in a study of naive and memory T cell subsets. Study results and limitations: Gini index rose across naive, CM, EM and EMRA in CD4 and CD8.

Four subsets defined by CD45RA and CD27 were sorted after CD3, CD4, CD8 and live/dead staining. Germline CDR1 and CDR2: SGHVS and FNYEAQ. V gave up 1 base and J gave up 4 bases; unmatched junction bases: 7. This CDR3 comprises 16 residues. To note about this clonotype: Its antigen is still unknown.

An equimolar mix of two oligonucleotides served as the beta constant-region primer for TRBC1 and TRBC2. Four rounds of PCR amplified the ligated cDNA using nested alpha and beta constant-region primers plus SP2. MiXCR was run by TCRdb on the UMI-ligation and nested PCR reads, yielding one entry per CDR3 protein. The sample consists of 120,000 or so distinct CDR3 sequences, 35% to 40% of them appearing once. V usage is TRBV7-6 and J usage is TRBJ2-1; TRBD2 aligns across 7 bases. This sequence originates from a human donor in good health. Sequenced material: central memory CD4+ T cells from blood. The CDR3 nucleotides read TGTGCCAGCAGCTTAGTCGGCGGGAGTGGTTACAATGAGCAGTTCTTC. Its translation is CASSLVGGSGYNEQFF.